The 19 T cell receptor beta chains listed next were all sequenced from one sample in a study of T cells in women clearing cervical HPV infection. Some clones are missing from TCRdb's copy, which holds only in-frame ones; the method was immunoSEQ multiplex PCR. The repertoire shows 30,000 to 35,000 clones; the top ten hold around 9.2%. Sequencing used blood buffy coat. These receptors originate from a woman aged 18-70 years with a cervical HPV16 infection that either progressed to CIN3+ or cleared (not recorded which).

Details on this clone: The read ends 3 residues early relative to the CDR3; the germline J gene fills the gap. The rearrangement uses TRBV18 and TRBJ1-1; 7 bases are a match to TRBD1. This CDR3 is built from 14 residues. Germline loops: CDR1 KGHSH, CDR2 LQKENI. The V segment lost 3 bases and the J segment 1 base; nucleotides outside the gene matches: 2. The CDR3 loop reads CASSPRQGNTEAFF. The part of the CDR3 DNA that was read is TGTGCCAGCTCACCCAGACAGGGGAACACTGAA.

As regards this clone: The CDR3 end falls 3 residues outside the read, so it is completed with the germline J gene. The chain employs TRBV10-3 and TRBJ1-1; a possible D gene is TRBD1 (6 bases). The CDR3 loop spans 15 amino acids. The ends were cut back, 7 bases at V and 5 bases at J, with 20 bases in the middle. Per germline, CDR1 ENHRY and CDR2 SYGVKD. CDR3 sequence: CAIKPGTTSGTEAFF. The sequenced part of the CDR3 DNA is TGTGCCATCAAACCCGGGACAACCTCGGGGACTGAA.

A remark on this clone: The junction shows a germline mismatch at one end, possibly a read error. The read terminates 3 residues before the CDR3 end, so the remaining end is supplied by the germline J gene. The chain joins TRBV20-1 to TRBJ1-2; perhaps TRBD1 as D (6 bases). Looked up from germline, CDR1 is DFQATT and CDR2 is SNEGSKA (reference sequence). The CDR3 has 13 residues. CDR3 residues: CGAPEDSNYGYTF. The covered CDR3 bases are TGCGGTGCACCGGAGGACAGTAACTATGGC.

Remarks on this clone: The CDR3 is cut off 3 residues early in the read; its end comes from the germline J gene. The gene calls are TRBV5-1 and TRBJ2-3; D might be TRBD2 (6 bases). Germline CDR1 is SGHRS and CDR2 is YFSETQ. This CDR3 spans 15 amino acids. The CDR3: CASSLLLAEQETQYF. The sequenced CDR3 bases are TGCGCCAGCAGCTTGTTGTTAGCGGAGCAAGAGACG.

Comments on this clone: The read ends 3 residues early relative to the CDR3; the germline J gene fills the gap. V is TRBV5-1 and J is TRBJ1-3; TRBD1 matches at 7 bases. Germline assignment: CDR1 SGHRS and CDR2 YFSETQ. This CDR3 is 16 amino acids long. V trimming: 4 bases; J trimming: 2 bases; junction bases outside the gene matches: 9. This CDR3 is CASSELDRVPGNTIYF. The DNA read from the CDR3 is TGCGCCAGCAGCGAACTCGACAGGGTGCCTGGAAACACC.

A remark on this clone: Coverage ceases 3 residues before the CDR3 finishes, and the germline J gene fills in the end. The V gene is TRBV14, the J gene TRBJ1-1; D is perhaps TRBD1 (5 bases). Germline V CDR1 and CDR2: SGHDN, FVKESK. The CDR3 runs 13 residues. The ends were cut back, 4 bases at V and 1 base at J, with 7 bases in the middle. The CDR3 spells CASSLGGNTEAFF. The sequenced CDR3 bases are TGTGCCAGCAGCCTGGGGGGGAACACTGAA.

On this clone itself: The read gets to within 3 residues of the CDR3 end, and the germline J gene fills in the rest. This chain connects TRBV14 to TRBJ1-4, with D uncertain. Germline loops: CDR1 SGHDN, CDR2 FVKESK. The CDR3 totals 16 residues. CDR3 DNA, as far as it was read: TGTGCCAGCAGCCAAGACGCGGGCGCCTATAATTCACCA. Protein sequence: CASSQDAGAYNSP. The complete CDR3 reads CASSQDAGAYNSPLFF. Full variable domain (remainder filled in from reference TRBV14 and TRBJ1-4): EAGVTQFPSHSVIEKGQTVTLRCDPISGHDNLYWYRRVMGKEIKFLLHFVKESKQDESGMPNNRFLAERTGGTYSTLKVQPAELEDSGVYFCASSQDAGAYNSPLFFGSGTQLSVL.

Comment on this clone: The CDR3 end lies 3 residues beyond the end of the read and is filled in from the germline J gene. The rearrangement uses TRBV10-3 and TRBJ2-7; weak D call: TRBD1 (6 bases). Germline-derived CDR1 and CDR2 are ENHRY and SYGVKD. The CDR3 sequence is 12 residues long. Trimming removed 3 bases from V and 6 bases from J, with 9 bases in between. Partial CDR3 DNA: TGTGCCATCAGTGAACAGGGTGGCGAG. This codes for CAISEQGGE. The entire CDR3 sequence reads CAISEQGGEQYF.

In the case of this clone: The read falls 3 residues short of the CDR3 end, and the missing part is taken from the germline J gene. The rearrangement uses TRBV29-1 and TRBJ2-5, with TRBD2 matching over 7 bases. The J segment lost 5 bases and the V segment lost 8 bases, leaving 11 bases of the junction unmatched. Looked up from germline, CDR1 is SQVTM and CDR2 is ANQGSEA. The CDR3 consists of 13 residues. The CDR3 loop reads CSSAGVFGETQYF. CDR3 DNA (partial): TGCAGCTCTGCGGGGGTATTTGGGGAGACC.

CDR3 sequence reads: CASSIGSGHVETQYF. The CDR3 bases that were read are TGTGCCAGTAGTATAGGGTCTGGGCACGTAGAGACG. The chain combines TRBV19 with TRBJ2-3; no firm D call. The read falls 3 residues short of the CDR3 end, and the missing part is taken from the germline J gene. The CDR3 is 15 amino acids. Germline V gives CDR1 LNHDA, CDR2 SQIVND (reference sequence).

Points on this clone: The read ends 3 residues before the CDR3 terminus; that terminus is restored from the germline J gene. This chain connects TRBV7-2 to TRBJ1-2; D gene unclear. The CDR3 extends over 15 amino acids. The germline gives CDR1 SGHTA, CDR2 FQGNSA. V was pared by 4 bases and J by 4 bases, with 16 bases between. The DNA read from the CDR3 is TGTGCCAGCAGCTCGTACTACACCGTGCTCTATGGC. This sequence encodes CASSSYYTVLYG. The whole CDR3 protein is CASSSYYTVLYGYTF.

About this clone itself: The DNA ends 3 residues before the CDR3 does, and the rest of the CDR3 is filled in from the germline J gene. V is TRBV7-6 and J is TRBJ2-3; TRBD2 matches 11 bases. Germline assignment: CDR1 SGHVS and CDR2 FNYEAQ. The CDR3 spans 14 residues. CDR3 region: CASSSYSGRETQYF. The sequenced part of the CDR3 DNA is TGTGCCAGCAGCTCCTATAGCGGGAGGGAGACG.

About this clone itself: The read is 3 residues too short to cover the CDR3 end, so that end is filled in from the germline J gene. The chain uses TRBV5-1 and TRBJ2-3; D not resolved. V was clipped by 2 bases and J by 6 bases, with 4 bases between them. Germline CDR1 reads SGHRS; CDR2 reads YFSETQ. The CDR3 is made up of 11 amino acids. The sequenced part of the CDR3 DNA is TGCGCCAGCAGCTTTGCGGATACG. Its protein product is CASSFADT. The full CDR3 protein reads CASSFADTQYF.

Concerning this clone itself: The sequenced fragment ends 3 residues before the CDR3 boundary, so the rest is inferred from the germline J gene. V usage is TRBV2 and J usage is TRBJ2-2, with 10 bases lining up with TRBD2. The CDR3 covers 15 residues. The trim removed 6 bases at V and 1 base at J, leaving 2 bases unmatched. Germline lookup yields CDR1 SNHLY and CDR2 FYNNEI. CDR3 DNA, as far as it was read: TGTGCCAGCAGCTTAGCGGGGGGGAACACCGGGGAG. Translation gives CASSLAGGNTGE. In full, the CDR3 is CASSLAGGNTGELFF.

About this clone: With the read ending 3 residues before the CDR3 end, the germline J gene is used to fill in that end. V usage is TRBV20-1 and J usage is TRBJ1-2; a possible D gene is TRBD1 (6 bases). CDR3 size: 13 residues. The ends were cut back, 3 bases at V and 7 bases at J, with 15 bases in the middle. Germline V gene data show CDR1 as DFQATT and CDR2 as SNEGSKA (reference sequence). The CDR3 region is CSASAQGGSGYTF. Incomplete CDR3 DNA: TGCAGTGCTAGTGCACAGGGTGGTAGTGGC.

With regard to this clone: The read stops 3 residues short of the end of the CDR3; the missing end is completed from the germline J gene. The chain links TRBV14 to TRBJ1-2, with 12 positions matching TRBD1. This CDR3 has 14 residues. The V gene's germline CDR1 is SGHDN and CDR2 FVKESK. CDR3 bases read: TGTGCCAGCAGCCCCCGGGACAGGGGGCAAGGC. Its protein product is CASSPRDRGQG. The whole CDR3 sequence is CASSPRDRGQGYTF. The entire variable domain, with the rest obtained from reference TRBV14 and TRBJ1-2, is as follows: EAGVTQFPSHSVIEKGQTVTLRCDPISGHDNLYWYRRVMGKEIKFLLHFVKESKQDESGMPNNRFLAERTGGTYSTLKVQPAELEDSGVYFCASSPRDRGQGYTFGSGTRLTVV.

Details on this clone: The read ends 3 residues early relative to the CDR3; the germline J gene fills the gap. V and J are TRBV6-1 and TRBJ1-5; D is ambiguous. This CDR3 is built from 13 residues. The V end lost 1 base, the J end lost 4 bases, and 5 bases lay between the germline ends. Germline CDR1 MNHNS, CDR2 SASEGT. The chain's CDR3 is CASSEVENQPQHF. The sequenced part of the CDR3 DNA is TGTGCCAGCAGTGAAGTAGAAAATCAGCCC.

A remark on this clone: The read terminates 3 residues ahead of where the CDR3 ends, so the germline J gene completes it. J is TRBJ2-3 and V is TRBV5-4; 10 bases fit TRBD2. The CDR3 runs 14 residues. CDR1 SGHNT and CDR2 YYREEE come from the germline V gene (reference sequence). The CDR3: CASSTSSGGETQYF. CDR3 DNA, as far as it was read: TGTGCCAGCAGCACATCTAGCGGGGGTGAGACG.

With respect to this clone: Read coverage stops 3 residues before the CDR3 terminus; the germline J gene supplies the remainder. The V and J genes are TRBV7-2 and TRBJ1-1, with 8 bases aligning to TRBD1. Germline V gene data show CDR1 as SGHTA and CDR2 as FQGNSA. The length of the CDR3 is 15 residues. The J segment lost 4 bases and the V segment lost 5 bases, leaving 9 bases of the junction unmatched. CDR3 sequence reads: CASSTRTGRSTEAFF. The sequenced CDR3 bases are TGTGCCAGCAGCACCAGGACAGGGCGTAGCACTGAA.